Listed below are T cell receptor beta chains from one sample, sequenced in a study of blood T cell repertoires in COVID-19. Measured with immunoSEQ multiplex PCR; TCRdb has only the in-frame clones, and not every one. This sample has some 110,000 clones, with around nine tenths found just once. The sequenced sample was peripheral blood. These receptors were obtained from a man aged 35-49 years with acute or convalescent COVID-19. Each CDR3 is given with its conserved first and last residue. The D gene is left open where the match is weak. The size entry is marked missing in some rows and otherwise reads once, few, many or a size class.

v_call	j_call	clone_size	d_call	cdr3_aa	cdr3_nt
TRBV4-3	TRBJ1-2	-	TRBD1	CASSQDDQGVYGYTF	TGCGCCAGCAGCCAAGATGATCAGGGGGTCTATGGCTACACCTTC
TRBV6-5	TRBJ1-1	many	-	CASSLDQGITEAFF	TGTGCCAGCAGCTTGGATCAGGGGATAACTGAAGCTTTCTTT
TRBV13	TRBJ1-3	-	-	CASSLGPPSSSGNTIYF	TGTGCCAGCAGCTTAGGTCCTCCGTCGAGCTCTGGAAACACCATATATTTT
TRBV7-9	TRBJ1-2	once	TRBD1	CASSSKTGTAFYGYTF	TGTGCCAGCAGTTCAAAGACCGGGACAGCCTTCTATGGCTACACCTTC
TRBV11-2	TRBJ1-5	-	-	CASSLDQGPGQPQHF	TGTGCCAGCAGCTTAGACCAGGGGCCCGGTCAGCCCCAGCATTTT
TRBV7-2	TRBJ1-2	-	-	CASTQGGHLNYGYTF	TGTGCCAGCACCCAAGGGGGACACCTTAACTATGGCTACACCTTC
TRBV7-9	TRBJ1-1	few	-	CASSGPVMNTEAFF	TGTGCCAGCAGCGGCCCAGTAATGAACACTGAAGCTTTCTTT
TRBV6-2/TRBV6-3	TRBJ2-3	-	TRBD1	CASSTKTGGKTYRTDTQYF	TGTGCCAGCAGCACCAAGACAGGGGGCAAGACGTATCGCACAGATACGCAGTATTTT
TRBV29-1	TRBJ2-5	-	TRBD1	CSLLGDRQETQYF	TGCAGCCTCCTGGGGGACAGGCAAGAGACCCAGTACTTC
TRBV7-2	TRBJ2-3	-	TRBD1	CASSKDRVSEYF	TGTGCCAGCAGCAAAGACAGGGTTTCGGAGTATTTT
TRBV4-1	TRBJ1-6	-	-	CASSPDGGLLPGNSPLHF	TGCGCCAGCAGCCCCGACGGAGGCCTTTTACCGGGTAATTCACCCCTCCACTTT
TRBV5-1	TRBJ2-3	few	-	CASSPRVDTQYF	TGCGCCAGCAGCCCTCGGGTAGATACGCAGTATTTT
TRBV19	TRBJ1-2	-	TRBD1	CASSPPDRAFYGYTF	TGTGCCAGTAGTCCCCCGGACAGGGCCTTCTATGGCTACACCTTC
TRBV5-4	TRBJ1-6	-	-	CASSPTGDYNSPLHF	TGTGCCAGCAGCCCGACAGGCGACTATAATTCACCCCTCCACTTT
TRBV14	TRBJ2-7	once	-	CASSQVRTYEQYF	TGTGCCAGCAGCCAAGTTAGAACCTACGAGCAGTACTTC
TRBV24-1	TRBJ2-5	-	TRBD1	CATSDAGTGQETQYF	TGTGCCACCAGTGATGCCGGGACAGGCCAAGAGACCCAGTACTTC
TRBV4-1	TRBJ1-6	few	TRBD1	CASSYDRVESPLHF	TGCGCCAGCAGTTACGACAGGGTAGAATCACCCCTCCACTTT
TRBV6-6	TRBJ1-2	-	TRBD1	CASSLQGARGYTF	TGTGCCAGCAGTTTACAGGGGGCGCGGGGCTACACCTTC
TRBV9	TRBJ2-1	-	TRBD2	CASSVAGTGGPYNEQFF	TGTGCCAGCAGCGTAGCAGGAACGGGAGGGCCTTACAATGAGCAGTTCTTC
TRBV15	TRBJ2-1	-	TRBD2	CATSRDLASGRDEQFF	TGTGCCACCAGCAGAGATCTGGCTAGCGGGAGAGATGAGCAGTTCTTC
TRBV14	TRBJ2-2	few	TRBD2	CASSHGGLAGTGELFF	TGTGCCAGCAGTCACGGGGGACTAGCGGGAACCGGGGAGCTGTTTTTT
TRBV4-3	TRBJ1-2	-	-	CASSQDPAGTNYGYTF	TGCGCCAGCAGCCAAGATCCGGCAGGTACTAACTATGGCTACACCTTC
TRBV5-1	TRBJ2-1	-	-	CASSLAGGGLGNEQFF	TGCGCCAGCAGCTTGGCCGGGGGTGGGTTGGGCAATGAGCAGTTCTTC
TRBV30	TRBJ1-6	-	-	CAWGMGGSYNSPLHF	TGTGCCTGGGGAATGGGGGGATCCTATAATTCACCCCTCCACTTT
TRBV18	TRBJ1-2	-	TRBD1	CASSPRPPGQVDGYTF	TGTGCCAGCTCACCACGACCACCGGGACAGGTGGATGGCTACACCTTC
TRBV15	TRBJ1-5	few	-	CATSRELQGGNQPQHF	TGTGCCACCAGCAGAGAGCTACAGGGTGGCAATCAGCCCCAGCATTTT
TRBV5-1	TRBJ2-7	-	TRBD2	CASSSGLAASYEQYF	TGCGCCAGCAGCTCGGGACTAGCCGCCTCCTACGAGCAGTACTTC
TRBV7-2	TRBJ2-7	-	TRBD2	CASSPRTSGYEQYF	TGTGCCAGCAGCCCTCGGACTAGCGGCTACGAGCAGTACTTC
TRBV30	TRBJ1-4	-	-	CAWSFVQGREEKLFF	TGTGCCTGGAGCTTCGTGCAGGGGAGGGAGGAAAAACTGTTTTTT
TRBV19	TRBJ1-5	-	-	CASSISSNSNQPQHF	TGTGCCAGTAGTATTTCCAGTAATAGCAATCAGCCCCAGCATTTT
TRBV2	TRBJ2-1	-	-	CASMGPSSYNEQFF	TGTGCCAGCATGGGGCCGAGCTCCTACAATGAGCAGTTCTTC
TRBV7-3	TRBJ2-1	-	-	CASSPDSGARNEQFF	TGTGCCAGCAGCCCGGACAGCGGGGCGAGGAATGAGCAGTTCTTC
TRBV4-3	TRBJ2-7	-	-	CASSQEGWEEQYF	TGCGCCAGCAGCCAAGAGGGATGGGAGGAGCAGTACTTC
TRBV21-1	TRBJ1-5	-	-	CASSIGDQPQHF	TGTGCCAGCAGCATAGGAGATCAGCCCCAGCATTTT
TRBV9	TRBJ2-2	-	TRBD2	CASSAAGARTGELFF	TGTGCCAGCAGCGCAGCGGGGGCGAGAACCGGGGAGCTGTTTTTT
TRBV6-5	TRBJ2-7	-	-	CASSYGGGAGNYEQYF	TGTGCCAGCAGTTACGGGGGGGGCGCGGGAAACTACGAGCAGTACTTC
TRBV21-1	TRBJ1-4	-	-	CASSKDRPRTTNEKLFF	TGTGCCAGCAGCAAAGACCGTCCGAGGACAACTAATGAAAAACTGTTTTTT
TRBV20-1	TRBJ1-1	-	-	CSAPRGGEAFF	TGCAGTGCCCCGAGAGGGGGTGAAGCTTTCTTT
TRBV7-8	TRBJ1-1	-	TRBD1	CASRPGTGGITEAFF	TGTGCCAGCAGACCCGGGACAGGGGGTATCACTGAAGCTTTCTTT
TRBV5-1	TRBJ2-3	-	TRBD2	CASRYRGELGLDTYTQYF	TGCGCCAGCCGATACCGCGGCGAACTGGGACTAGATACGTATACGCAGTATTTT
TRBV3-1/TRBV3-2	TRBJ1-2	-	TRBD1	CASSQRTGASGYGYTF	TGTGCCAGCAGCCAAAGAACAGGGGCCAGCGGCTATGGCTACACCTTC
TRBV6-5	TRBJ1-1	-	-	CASSYSPGSTEAFF	TGTGCCAGCAGTTACTCGCCAGGATCCACTGAAGCTTTCTTT
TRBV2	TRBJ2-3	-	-	CASTLNGGLSTDTQYF	TGTGCCAGCACCCTCAACGGTGGACTATCCACAGATACGCAGTATTTT
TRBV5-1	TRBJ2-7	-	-	CASSLAGNEQYF	TGCGCCAGCAGCTTGGCAGGGAACGAGCAGTACTTC
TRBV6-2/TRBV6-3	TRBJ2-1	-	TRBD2	CASSYRGGSVTYNEQFF	TGTGCCAGCAGTTACAGGGGCGGGAGCGTAACCTACAATGAGCAGTTCTTC
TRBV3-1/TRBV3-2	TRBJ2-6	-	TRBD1	CASSQSRGTGANVLTF	TGTGCCAGCAGCCAAAGCAGGGGGACTGGGGCCAACGTCCTGACTTTC
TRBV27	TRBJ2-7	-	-	CASSLKAGRSYEQYF	TGTGCCAGCAGTTTAAAGGCGGGACGGAGCTACGAGCAGTACTTC
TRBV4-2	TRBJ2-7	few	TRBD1	CASSQEGTGAYEQYF	TGTGCCAGCAGCCAAGAAGGGACAGGGGCCTACGAGCAGTACTTC
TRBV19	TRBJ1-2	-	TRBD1	CASSIPGQGSYGYTF	TGTGCCAGTAGTATCCCCGGACAGGGGAGCTATGGCTACACCTTC
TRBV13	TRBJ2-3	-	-	CASSRRDTDTQYF	TGTGCCAGCAGCAGGCGGGACACAGATACGCAGTATTTT
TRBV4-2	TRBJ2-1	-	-	CASSQDIAGARNEQFF	TGTGCCAGCAGCCAAGACATTGCAGGGGCTCGGAATGAGCAGTTCTTC
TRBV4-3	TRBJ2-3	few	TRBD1	CASSLGQGRLDTQYF	TGCGCCAGCAGCCTTGGACAGGGAAGACTCGATACGCAGTATTTT
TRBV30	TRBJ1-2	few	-	CAWSVQKGGGSHGYTF	TGTGCCTGGAGTGTACAAAAGGGGGGAGGGTCCCATGGCTACACCTTC
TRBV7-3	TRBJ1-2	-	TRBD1	CASRRTGTGGGYTF	TGTGCCAGCAGACGCACCGGGACAGGGGGCGGCTACACCTTC
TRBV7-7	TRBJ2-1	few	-	CASSLEGSSYNEQFF	TGTGCCAGCAGCTTGGAGGGAAGCTCCTACAATGAGCAGTTCTTC
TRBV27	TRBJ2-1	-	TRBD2	CASSFSTSGGNNEQFF	TGTGCCAGCAGTTTCTCGACTAGCGGGGGTAACAATGAGCAGTTCTTC
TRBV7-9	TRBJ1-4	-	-	CASSSPPDEKLFF	TGTGCCAGCAGCTCCCCCCCGGATGAAAAACTGTTTTTT